This entry lists 30 T cell receptor beta chains sequenced from one sample in a study of shared clonotypes between healthy human individuals. Produced via immunoSEQ multiplex PCR; TCRdb's table is partial and in-frame only. The sample has roughly 1,800,000 clones, about 95% seen once. The naive CD8 subset, CD45RO-negative cells positively selected for CCR7, excluded terminally differentiated effector memory CD45RA+ cells. The specimen sequenced was naive CD8+ T cells sorted from blood. The receptors stem from a man aged 18-30 years in good health.

Of note for this clone: Other DNA sequences in this sample translate to the same CDR3. This CDR3 is CASSYSGDGTEAFF. CDR3 coding DNA: TGTGCCAGCAGTTACTCGGGGGACGGTACTGAAGCTTTCTTT. The V call is TRBV6-5, the J call TRBJ1-1, with D perhaps TRBD1 (5 bases). The CDR3 totals 14 residues. In germline, CDR1 is MNHEY, CDR2 SVGAGI. V gave up 0 bases and J gave up 5 bases, with 10 bases separating them.

Regarding this clone: A junction end diverges from the germline sequence, so it may reflect a read error. The chain joins TRBV10-3 to TRBJ2-2; D gene uncertain. CDR3 length: 13 amino acids. The germline gives CDR1 ENHRY, CDR2 SYGVKD. For the CDR3, the DNA is TGTGCCATCACTGAGTTGGGGTCCGGGGAGCTGTTTTTT. Amino acids: CAITELGSGELFF.

The V gene is TRBV2, the J gene TRBJ2-7; perhaps TRBD1 as D (8 bases). V was clipped by 6 bases and J by 1 base, with 16 bases between them. The CDR3 consists of 15 residues. CDR1 and CDR2 from the germline V gene are SNHLY and FYNNEI. This CDR3 reads CASSLDREGSYEQYF. The CDR3 DNA reads as TGTGCCAGCAGCCTGGACAGGGAGGGTTCCTACGAGCAGTACTTC.

CDR3 sequence reads: CASRGLSPYEQYF. For the CDR3, the DNA is TGTGCCAGCAGAGGGTTGAGCCCTTACGAGCAGTACTTC. This chain uses TRBV6-6 with TRBJ2-7; D is unresolved. V lost 6 bases and J 4 bases, leaving 13 bases between the germline ends. Per the germline V gene, CDR1 is MNHNY and CDR2 is SVGAGI (reference sequence). This CDR3 is 13 amino acids long.

The CDR3 DNA reads as TGTGCCGGGGGGGTAAGGGACATACCCCTCCACGAGCAGTACTTC. Its translation: CAGGVRDIPLHEQYF. V and J are TRBV6-1 and TRBJ2-7; tentatively, D is TRBD2 (7 bases). Per germline, CDR1 MNHNS and CDR2 SASEGT. Trimming stripped 11 bases from V and 5 bases from J, with 25 bases between. This CDR3 has 15 residues.

V and J are TRBV10-3 and TRBJ1-1; no clear D. CDR3 length: 15 amino acids. The V gene's germline CDR1 is ENHRY and CDR2 SYGVKD. V lost 0 bases and J 1 base, leaving 9 bases between the germline ends. CDR3 nucleotides: TGTGCCATCAGTGAGTCGGAGAATGGGAACACTGAAGCTTTCTTT. Protein: CAISESENGNTEAFF.

This clone was detected once. The V and J genes are TRBV27 and TRBJ2-7, with D perhaps TRBD1 or TRBD2 (5 bases each). The CDR3 has 14 amino acids. Per germline, CDR1 MNHEY and CDR2 SMNVEV (reference sequence). Trimming removed 5 bases from V and 5 bases from J, with 16 bases in between. DNA of the CDR3: TGTGCCAGCAGTCGACTTGGGGGTAGTCACGAGCAGTACTTC. It specifies CASSRLGGSHEQYF.

V is TRBV28 and J is TRBJ2-5; D tentatively fits TRBD1 or TRBD2 (5 bases each). CDR1 and CDR2 (germline): MDHEN, SYDVKM. The CDR3 sequence is 14 residues long. V was cut by 3 bases and J by 5 bases, with 13 bases left in between. This chain's CDR3 is CASSLVPGAETQYF. The CDR3, as DNA: TGTGCCAGCAGTTTGGTCCCCGGGGCCGAGACCCAGTACTTC.

V gene TRBV19 combines with J gene TRBJ1-2; no reliable D call. Germline V CDR1 and CDR2: LNHDA, SQIVND (reference sequence). This CDR3 has 13 amino acids. V was pared by 2 bases and J by 6 bases, with 10 bases between. The CDR3 DNA reads TGTGCCAGTAGTATATCCCAGGTTGATGGCTACACCTTC. Translation gives CASSISQVDGYTF.

As for this clone: One junction end does not reproduce the germline sequence, and a read error may be involved. The chain links TRBV28 to TRBJ2-7; D might be TRBD2 (7 bases). The CDR3 sequence is 12 residues long. Germline V gives CDR1 MDHEN, CDR2 SYDVKM. This chain's CDR3 is CASSFPGGLFLF. Written as DNA, the CDR3 is TGTGCCAGCAGTTTTCCGGGGGGCCTCTTCCTATTC.

The V and J genes are TRBV29-1 and TRBJ2-1; D is uncertain. CDR1 is SQVTM and CDR2 is ANQGSEA in the germline V gene. The CDR3 length is 12 residues. V lost 4 bases, J lost 6 bases, and 10 bases lay in between. The CDR3 DNA sequence: TGCAGCGTTGGACTGGTACTCAATGAGCAGTTCTTC. It translates to CSVGLVLNEQFF.

The chain employs TRBV18 and TRBJ2-1, with 8 bases that match TRBD1. Germline values: CDR1 KGHSH, CDR2 LQKENI. The CDR3 runs 14 residues. V lost 5 bases and J lost 7; bases outside the gene matches: 7. The chain's CDR3 is CASSTGQGKNEQFF. CDR3 bases: TGTGCCAGCTCAACTGGACAGGGTAAGAATGAGCAGTTCTTC.

The CDR3 DNA follows: TGTGCCAGCAGCTACTGGTCCCCGGGGCCGAACACCGGGGAGCTGTTTTTT. As protein: CASSYWSPGPNTGELFF. This chain connects TRBV7-9 to TRBJ2-2, with D possibly being TRBD1 or TRBD2 (5 bases each). The CDR3 is 17 residues long. The ends were cut back, 4 bases at V and 0 bases at J, with 15 bases in the middle. Germline V gene data show CDR1 as SEHNR and CDR2 as FQNEAQ (reference sequence).

This clone was counted a single time. The chain uses TRBV10-3 and TRBJ2-7; 8 bases match TRBD2. This CDR3 is 18 amino acids long. With V trimmed by 2 bases and J by 2 bases, 14 bases remained unmatched. Germline-derived CDR1 and CDR2 are ENHRY and SYGVKD. CDR3 nucleotides: TGTGCCATCAGTGAGCCTTCGGGCGGGGGGCCCGATACCTACGAGCAGTACTTC. Translated, it gives CAISEPSGGGPDTYEQYF.

The chain carries TRBV18 and TRBJ2-7; a possible D gene is TRBD1 (6 bases). CDR3 length equals 12 residues. V was shortened by 2 bases and J by 5 bases, with 7 bases between the two germline ends. Germline CDR1 is KGHSH and CDR2 is LQKENI. CDR3 bases: TGTGCCAGCTCACCAAACAGGGACGAGCAGTACTTC. It encodes CASSPNRDEQYF.

This CDR3 reads CAWSVLNSYNEQFF. The CDR3 DNA follows: TGTGCCTGGAGTGTACTAAACTCCTACAATGAGCAGTTCTTC. This rearrangement joins TRBV30 to TRBJ2-1; no clear D gene. Germline CDR1 is GTSNPN and CDR2 is SVGIG (reference sequence). V was pared by 0 bases and J by 0 bases, with 6 bases between. The CDR3 spans 14 residues.

The genes are TRBV9 and TRBJ1-1; no definite D call. CDR1 is SGDLS and CDR2 is YYNGEE in the germline V gene. The V and J ends lost 4 bases and 6 bases respectively, with 10 bases between them. This CDR3 region has 12 residues. In DNA, the CDR3 is TGTGCCAGCAGCACCCCGACGGCTGAAGCTTTCTTT. This translates into CASSTPTAEAFF.

This clone was detected only a few times. This rearrangement joins TRBV7-6 to TRBJ1-1; D not certain. The germline V gene has CDR1 SGHVS and CDR2 FNYEAQ. V shed 5 bases and J shed 5 bases, with 15 bases lying between them. This CDR3 has 14 amino acids. The CDR3 DNA reads TGTGCCAGCAGCCCAGAGGCGGGATGGACTGAAGCTTTCTTT. Amino acid sequence: CASSPEAGWTEAFF.

The V call is TRBV27, the J call TRBJ2-3; 11 nucleotides align to TRBD2. CDR3 length: 16 amino acids. V gave up 5 bases and J gave up 6 bases; unmatched junction bases: 10. Germline loops: CDR1 MNHEY, CDR2 SMNVEV (reference sequence). CDR3 bases: TGTGCCAGCAGTGTACATAGCGGGGGGGCCTGGGATACGCAGTATTTT. It specifies CASSVHSGGAWDTQYF.

The CDR3 loop is CASSQDFTGSYEQYF. CDR3 bases: TGCGCCAGCAGCCAAGATTTCACAGGGTCCTACGAGCAGTACTTC. The rearrangement joins TRBV4-1 to TRBJ2-7; tentative D call: TRBD1 (6 bases). Trimming removed 0 bases at V and 1 base at J, with 10 bases between. This CDR3 is built from 15 residues. Germline CDR1 is MGHRA and CDR2 is YSYEKL.

The chain carries TRBV30 and TRBJ1-2; tentative D call: TRBD1 (5 bases). V gave up 1 base and J gave up 6 bases, with 24 bases separating them. The CDR3 contains 17 residues. Germline loops: CDR1 GTSNPN, CDR2 SVGIG (reference sequence). The CDR3 region has the DNA TGTGCCTGGAGTGATGGGGAGGGCTGGGGCCTTTGGGATGGCTACACCTTC. Translation gives CAWSDGEGWGLWDGYTF.

The chain recombines TRBV6-1 with TRBJ2-7, with TRBD1 matching over 9 bases. This CDR3 has 16 amino acids. Germline loops: CDR1 MNHNS, CDR2 SASEGT. V shed 0 bases and J 3 bases; nucleotides not matched to a gene: 6. The CDR3 bases are TGTGCCAGCAGTGAAGCGACAGGGGGGGGTTTCTACGAGCAGTACTTC. Protein sequence: CASSEATGGGFYEQYF.

The chain is built from TRBV28 and TRBJ2-2; D perhaps matches TRBD1 (5 bases). The CDR3 is 13 amino acids. Germline V lookup: CDR1 MDHEN, CDR2 SYDVKM. V was shortened by 6 bases and J by 1 base, with 6 bases between the two germline ends. CDR3 region: CASRTGNTGELFF. CDR3 sequence (DNA): TGTGCCAGCAGAACAGGGAACACCGGGGAGCTGTTTTTT.

Concerning this clone itself: Other nucleotide sequences from this sample produce the same CDR3. The chain is built from TRBV27 and TRBJ2-7; 9 positions match TRBD1. CDR1 is MNHEY and CDR2 is SMNVEV in the germline V gene (reference sequence). CDR3 length equals 14 residues. With 3 bases clipped from V and 6 bases from J, the junction kept 6 bases outside the gene matches. The CDR3 reads CASSFGQGIGEQYF. The CDR3 nucleotides read TGTGCCAGCAGTTTTGGACAGGGGATCGGCGAGCAGTACTTC.

This rearrangement joins TRBV19 to TRBJ1-4, with D perhaps matching TRBD1 (5 bases). CDR1 and CDR2 (germline): LNHDA, SQIVND (reference sequence). V dropped 6 bases and J dropped 8 bases, with 16 bases sitting between them. The CDR3 is made up of 14 amino acids. This CDR3 is CASSPSGAGEKLFF. The CDR3 region has the DNA TGTGCCAGTAGCCCGTCCGGGGCTGGGGAAAAACTGTTTTTT. Supplemented by reference TRBV19 and TRBJ1-4, the full variable domain reads DGGITQSPKYLFRKEGQNVTLSCEQNLNHDAMYWYRQDPGQGLRLIYYSQIVNDFQKGDIAEGYSVSREKKESFPLTVTSAQKNPTAFYLCASSPSGAGEKLFFGSGTQLSVL.

The gene calls are TRBV5-1 and TRBJ2-7, with D tentatively TRBD2 (5 bases). Germline V CDR1 and CDR2: SGHRS, YFSETQ. There are 13 residues in the CDR3. V was shortened by 5 bases and J by 0 bases, with 9 bases between the two germline ends. CDR3 residues: CASRVGASYEQYF. CDR3 in DNA: TGCGCCAGCAGGGTGGGAGCCTCCTACGAGCAGTACTTC.

The V gene is TRBV7-2, the J gene TRBJ1-3; perhaps TRBD1 as D (6 bases). Per germline, CDR1 SGHTA and CDR2 FQGNSA. The CDR3 is made up of 16 amino acids. V was trimmed by 1 base and J by 2 bases, leaving 12 bases between them. For the CDR3, the DNA is TGTGCCAGCAGCTTAGACGGTGAGGGGGCTGGAAACACCATATATTTT. This gives the protein CASSLDGEGAGNTIYF. The entire variable domain, with the rest obtained from reference TRBV7-2 and TRBJ1-3, is as follows: GAGVSQSPSNKVTEKGKDVELRCDPISGHTALYWYRQSLGQGLEFLIYFQGNSAPDKSGLPSDRFSAERTGGSVSTLTIQRTQQEDSAVYLCASSLDGEGAGNTIYFGEGSWLTVV.

With regard to this clone: This same CDR3 is encoded by further DNA sequences in the sample. The chain employs TRBV27 and TRBJ1-1; 8 bases map to TRBD1. CDR3 length equals 14 residues. CDR1 and CDR2 from the germline V gene are MNHEY and SMNVEV (reference sequence). The V and J ends lost 7 bases and 1 base, in that order; junction bases with no gene match: 5. CDR3 DNA: TGTGCCAGCACTACCACAGGGGGGAACACTGAAGCTTTCTTT. Amino acids: CASTTTGGNTEAFF.

This chain uses TRBV14 with TRBJ2-7; 8 positions match TRBD2. Trimming took 1 base from V and 4 from J; bases not matched to a gene: 3. Germline-derived CDR1 and CDR2 are SGHDN and FVKESK. The CDR3 consists of 14 residues. DNA of the CDR3: TGTGCCAGCAGCCAAGGAGTAGCGGGATACGAGCAGTACTTC. This codes for CASSQGVAGYEQYF.

The J gene is TRBJ2-3, the V gene TRBV7-9, with 11 bases lining up with TRBD1. The junction had 4 bases not matched to a gene; V was cut back by 7 bases and J by 1 base. Germline V CDR1 and CDR2: SEHNR, FQNEAQ (reference sequence). The CDR3 has 15 amino acids. CDR3 DNA: TGTGCCAGCAACCCGGGACAGGGGGGCACAGATACGCAGTATTTT. It encodes CASNPGQGGTDTQYF.